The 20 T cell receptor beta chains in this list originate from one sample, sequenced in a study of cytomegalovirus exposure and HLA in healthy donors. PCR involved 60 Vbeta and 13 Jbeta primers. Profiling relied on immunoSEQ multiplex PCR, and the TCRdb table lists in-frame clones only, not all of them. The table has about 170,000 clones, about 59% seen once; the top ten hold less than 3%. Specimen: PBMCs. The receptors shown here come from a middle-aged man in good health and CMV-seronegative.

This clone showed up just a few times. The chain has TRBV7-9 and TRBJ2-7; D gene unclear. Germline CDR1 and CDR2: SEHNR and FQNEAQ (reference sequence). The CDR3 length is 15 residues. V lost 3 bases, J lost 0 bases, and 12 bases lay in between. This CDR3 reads CASSFWPSLSYEQYF. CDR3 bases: TGTGCCAGCAGCTTCTGGCCATCCCTCTCCTACGAGCAGTACTTC.

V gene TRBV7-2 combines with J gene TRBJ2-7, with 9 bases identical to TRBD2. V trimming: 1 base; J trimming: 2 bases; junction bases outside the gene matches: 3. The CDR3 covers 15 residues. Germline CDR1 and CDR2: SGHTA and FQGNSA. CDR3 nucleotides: TGTGCCAGCAGCTTAGGGCTAGCGGGAACCTACGAGCAGTACTTC. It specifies CASSLGLAGTYEQYF.

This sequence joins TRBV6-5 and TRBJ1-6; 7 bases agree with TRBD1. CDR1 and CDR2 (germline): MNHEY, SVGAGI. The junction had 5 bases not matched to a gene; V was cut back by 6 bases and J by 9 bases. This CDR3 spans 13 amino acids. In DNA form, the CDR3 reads TGTGCCAGCAGAACGACAGGGCTTTCACCCCTCCACTTT. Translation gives CASRTTGLSPLHF.

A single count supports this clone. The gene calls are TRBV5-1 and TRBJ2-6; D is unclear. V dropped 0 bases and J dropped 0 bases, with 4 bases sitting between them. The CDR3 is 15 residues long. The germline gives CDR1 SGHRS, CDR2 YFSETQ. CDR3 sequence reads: CASSLGDSGANVLTF. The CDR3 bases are TGCGCCAGCAGCTTGGGCGACTCTGGGGCCAACGTCCTGACTTTC.

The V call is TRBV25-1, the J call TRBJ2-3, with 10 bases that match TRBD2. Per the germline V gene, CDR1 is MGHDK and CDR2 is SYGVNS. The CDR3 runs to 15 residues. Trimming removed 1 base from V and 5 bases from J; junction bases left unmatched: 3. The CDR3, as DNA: TGTGCCAGCAGTGAATTCCTAGCGGGAGTAGATACGCAGTATTTT. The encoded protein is CASSEFLAGVDTQYF. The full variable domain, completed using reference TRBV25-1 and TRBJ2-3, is EADIYQTPRYLVIGTGKKITLECSQTMGHDKMYWYQQDPGMELHLIHYSYGVNSTEKGDLSSESTVSRIRTEHFPLTLESARPSHTSQYLCASSEFLAGVDTQYFGPGTRLTVL.

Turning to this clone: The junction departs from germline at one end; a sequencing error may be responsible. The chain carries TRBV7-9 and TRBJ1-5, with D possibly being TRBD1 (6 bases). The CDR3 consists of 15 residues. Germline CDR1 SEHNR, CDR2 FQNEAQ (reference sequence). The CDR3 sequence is CSSSSQGGSNQPQHF. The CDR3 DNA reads TGTTCCAGCAGCTCACAGGGTGGGAGCAATCAGCCCCAGCATTTT.

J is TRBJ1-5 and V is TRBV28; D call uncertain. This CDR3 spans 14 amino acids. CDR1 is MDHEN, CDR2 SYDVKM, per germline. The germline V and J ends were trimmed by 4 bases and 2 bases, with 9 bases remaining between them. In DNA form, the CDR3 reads TGTGCCAGCAGTTCTGGGCGGGGCAATCAGCCCCAGCATTTT. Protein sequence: CASSSGRGNQPQHF. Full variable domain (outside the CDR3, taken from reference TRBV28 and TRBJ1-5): DVKVTQSSRYLVKRTGEKVFLECVQDMDHENMFWYRQDPGLGLRLIYFSYDVKMKEKGDIPEGYSVSREKKERFSLILESASTNQTSMYLCASSSGRGNQPQHFGDGTRLSIL.

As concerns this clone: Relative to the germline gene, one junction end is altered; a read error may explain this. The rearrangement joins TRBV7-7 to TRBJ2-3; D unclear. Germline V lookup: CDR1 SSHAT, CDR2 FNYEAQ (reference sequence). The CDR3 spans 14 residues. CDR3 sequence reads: CASTSVPDTDTQYF. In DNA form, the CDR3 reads TGTGCTAGCACGAGCGTCCCGGACACAGATACGCAGTATTTT.

The CDR3 sequence: CASSRTGQGGSYEQYF. The CDR3 coding sequence is TGCGCCAGCAGCCGAACGGGACAGGGGGGCTCCTACGAGCAGTACTTC. This sequence joins TRBV5-1 and TRBJ2-5; 11 positions agree with TRBD1. The DNA end is more similar to TRBJ2-7, so the J call may be wrong. There are 16 residues in the CDR3. Germline V lookup: CDR1 SGHRS, CDR2 YFSETQ.

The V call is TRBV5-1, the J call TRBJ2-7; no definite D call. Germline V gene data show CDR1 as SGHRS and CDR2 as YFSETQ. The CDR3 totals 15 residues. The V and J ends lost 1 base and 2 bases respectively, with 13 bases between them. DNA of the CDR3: TGCGCCAGCAGCTTGAACACAGTCCGAACCTACGAGCAGTACTTC. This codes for CASSLNTVRTYEQYF.

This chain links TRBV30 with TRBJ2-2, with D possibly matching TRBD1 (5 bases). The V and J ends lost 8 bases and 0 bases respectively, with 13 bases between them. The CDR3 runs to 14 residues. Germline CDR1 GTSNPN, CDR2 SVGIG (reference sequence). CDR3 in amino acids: CAVKGEANTGELFF. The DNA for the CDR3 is TGTGCCGTTAAAGGGGAAGCGAACACCGGGGAGCTGTTTTTT.

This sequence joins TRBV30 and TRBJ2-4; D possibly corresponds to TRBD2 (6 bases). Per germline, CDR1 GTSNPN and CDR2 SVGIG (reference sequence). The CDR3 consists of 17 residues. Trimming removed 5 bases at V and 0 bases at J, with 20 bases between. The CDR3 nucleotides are TGTGCCTGGGCGACGGGGGTGGGAGGCCTAGCCAAAAACATTCAGTACTTC. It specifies CAWATGVGGLAKNIQYF. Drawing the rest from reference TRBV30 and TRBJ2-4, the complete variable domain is SQTIHQWPATLVQPVGSPLSLECTVEGTSNPNLYWYRQAAGRGLQLLFYSVGIGQISSEVPQNLSASRPQDRQFILSSKKLLLSDSGFYLCAWATGVGGLAKNIQYFGAGTRLSVL.

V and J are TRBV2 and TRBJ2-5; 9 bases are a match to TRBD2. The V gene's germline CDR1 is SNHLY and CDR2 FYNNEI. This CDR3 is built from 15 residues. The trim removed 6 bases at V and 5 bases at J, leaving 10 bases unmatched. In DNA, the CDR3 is TGTGCCAGCAGCCCGAATGCGGGGGGGCGGGAGACCCAGTACTTC. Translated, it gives CASSPNAGGRETQYF.

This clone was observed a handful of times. The CDR3 sequence: CASSDRGFYEQYF. Written as DNA, the CDR3 is TGTGCCTCATCGGACAGGGGTTTCTACGAGCAGTACTTC. The chain recombines TRBV10-3 with TRBJ2-7, with 9 positions matching TRBD1. V lost 11 bases and J lost 3; bases outside the gene matches: 8. There are 13 residues in the CDR3. The germline gives CDR1 ENHRY, CDR2 SYGVKD.

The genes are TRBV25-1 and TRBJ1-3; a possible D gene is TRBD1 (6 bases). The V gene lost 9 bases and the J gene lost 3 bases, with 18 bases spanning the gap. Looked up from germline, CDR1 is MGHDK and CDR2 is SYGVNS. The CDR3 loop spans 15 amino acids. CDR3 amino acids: CASAPRAGDGNTIYF. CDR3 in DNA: TGTGCCAGTGCACCCCGGGCAGGGGATGGAAACACCATATATTTT.

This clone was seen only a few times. CDR3 amino acids: CAISASARRTNEKLFF. CDR3 DNA: TGTGCCATCAGTGCATCCGCCCGGAGAACTAATGAAAAACTGTTTTTT. The chain uses TRBV10-3 and TRBJ1-4; D is uncertain. The CDR3 loop spans 16 amino acids. V was pared by 4 bases and J by 1 base, with 13 bases between. Germline CDR1 reads ENHRY; CDR2 reads SYGVKD.

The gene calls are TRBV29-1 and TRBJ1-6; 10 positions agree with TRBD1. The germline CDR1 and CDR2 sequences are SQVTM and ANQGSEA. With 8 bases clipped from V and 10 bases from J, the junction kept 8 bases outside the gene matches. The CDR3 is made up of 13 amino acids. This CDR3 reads CSTRTGGDSPLHF. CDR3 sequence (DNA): TGCAGCACCAGGACAGGGGGTGACTCACCCCTCCACTTT. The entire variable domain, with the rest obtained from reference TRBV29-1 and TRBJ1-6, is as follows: SAVISQKPSRDICQRGTSLTIQCQVDSQVTMMFWYRQQPGQSLTLIATANQGSEATYESGFVIDKFPISRPNLTFSTLTVSNMSPEDSSIYLCSTRTGGDSPLHFGNGTRLTVT.

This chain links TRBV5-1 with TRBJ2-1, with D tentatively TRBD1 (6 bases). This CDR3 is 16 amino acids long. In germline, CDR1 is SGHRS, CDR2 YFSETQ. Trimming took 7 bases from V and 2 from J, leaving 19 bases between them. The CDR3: CASAAGDASPYNEQFF. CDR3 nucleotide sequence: TGCGCCAGCGCTGCAGGGGATGCGTCCCCCTACAATGAGCAGTTCTTC.

The CDR3 region is CASSIDGSGGLYGYTF. The CDR3 DNA is TGTGCCAGTAGTATAGATGGGAGCGGCGGTCTCTATGGCTACACCTTC. The genes are TRBV19 and TRBJ1-2; D is uncertain. Germline lookup yields CDR1 LNHDA and CDR2 SQIVND (reference sequence). The CDR3 is made up of 16 amino acids. The V and J ends lost 0 bases and 4 bases respectively, with 15 bases between them.

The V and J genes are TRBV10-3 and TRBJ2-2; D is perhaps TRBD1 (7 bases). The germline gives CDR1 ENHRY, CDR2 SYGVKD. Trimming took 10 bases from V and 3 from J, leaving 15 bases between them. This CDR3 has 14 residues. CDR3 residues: CATRRDSDTGELFF. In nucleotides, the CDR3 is TGTGCCACCAGGCGGGACAGTGACACCGGGGAGCTGTTTTTT.